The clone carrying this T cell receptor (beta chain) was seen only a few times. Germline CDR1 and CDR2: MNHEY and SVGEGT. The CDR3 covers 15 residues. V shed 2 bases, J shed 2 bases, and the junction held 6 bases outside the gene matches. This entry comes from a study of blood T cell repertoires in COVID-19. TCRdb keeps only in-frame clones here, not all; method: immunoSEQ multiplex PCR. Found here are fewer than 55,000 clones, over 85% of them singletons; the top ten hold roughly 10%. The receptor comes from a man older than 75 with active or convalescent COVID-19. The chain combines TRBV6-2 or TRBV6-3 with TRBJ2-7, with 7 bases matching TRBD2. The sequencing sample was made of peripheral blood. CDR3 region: CASSYQGGSAYEQYF. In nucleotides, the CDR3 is TGTGCCAGCAGTTACCAGGGCGGGAGTGCCTACGAGCAGTACTTC.